This record concerns one T cell receptor beta chain sequence. The target antigen is unknown. CDR1 MDHEN and CDR2 SYDVKM come from the germline V gene. The CDR3 has 13 amino acids. The V end lost 8 bases, the J end lost 1 base, and 11 bases lay between the germline ends. Repertoires were generated with immunoSEQ multiplex PCR, while TCRdb's copy carries only in-frame clones and drops some. The table lists some 500,000 clones, 90% to 97% of them singletons. The data stem from a study of shared clonotypes between healthy human individuals. Study findings and constraints: Blood was the sole source, and tissue repertoires probably differ.

This sequence originates from a woman under 40 in good health. The chain combines TRBV28 with TRBJ2-5, with D unclear. Sequences were obtained from naive CD4+ T cells sorted from blood. The sample's subset: CD45RA+ positively selected. DNA of the CDR3: TGTGCCAGCGCCGAAGGCACCCAAGAGACCCAGTACTTC. Translation gives CASAEGTQETQYF.